This record looks at one TCR beta chain sequence and its context. This clone appeared a few times. No cognate antigen has been identified for it. Qualities for individual bases were not recorded, and no much larger clone is one base off. The sample originates from a study of beta chain features in type 1 diabetes (dated 2018 in TCRdb). General notes on the study: Mean age, gender distribution, total cell number and subset yield did not differ between patients and healthy donors. A total of roughly 100 million sorted cells were examined across all samples, and the number of cells per subset was strongly correlated with RNA yield. The study compared the TCRB repertoires of sorted circulating CD4+ T cell subsets in recently diagnosed type 1 diabetes patients with those in matched healthy donors. Regulatory and stem cell-like memory subsets were isolated from only 8 patients and roughly 8 healthy donors, whereas naive and central memory subsets came from all 30 or so donors. Study-wide findings and limitations: At VDJ recombination sites, patients with type 1 diabetes made fewer insertions and deleted more nucleotides, a pattern implying thymic rearrangement abnormalities. Naive, central memory and regulatory TCRB repertoires appeared to be more similar among patients than among healthy donors. Because cDNA was sequenced instead of genomic DNA, highly expressing activated cells could be over-represented, though the groups showed no difference in activation or CD3 levels. HLA sub-analyses involved small numbers of individuals, so any influence of HLA type on TCRB rearrangement remained unresolved. Shorter templates might be favored by PCR, yet because patient and control samples were amplified and corrected together, any such skew would affect both groups equally. Type 1 diabetes patients showed a moderate but significant shortening of TCRB CDR3 length in all four CD4+ subsets.

A single peripheral blood draw of 95 to 150 mL on average was collected from each donor into heparinised tubes. Naive, central memory, regulatory and stem cell-like memory CD4+ T cells were sorted on a BD FACSAria II using a panel including CD45RO, CCR7, CD25, CD127, CD95 and CD27. A purity above 98% was achieved for all sorted populations. PBMCs were isolated immediately by Lymphoprep density gradient centrifugation and stained directly without culture. To minimize batch effects, samples were stained and sorted in pairs, one healthy donor with one patient per experiment. The High Capacity cDNA Reverse Transcription Kit was used to reverse transcribe all of the isolated RNA, meaning that expressed TCRB transcripts were what got sequenced. Deep immunoSEQ sequencing was performed on naive, central memory and regulatory T cell samples, with an average of about 4 million total reads per sample. Sorted cells were lysed in RLT buffer, and RNA was extracted using DNase-treated RNeasy Micro or Mini kits according to cell number. Each cell subset was processed on its own to prevent cross-contamination, while patient and healthy donor samples were processed together. Using the immunoSEQ multiplex PCR, TCRB sequences were amplified from cDNA into 87-bp fragments spanning the CDR3 region. Sequencing of the amplicons was performed on the Illumina HiSeq platform. The authors processed their data as follows. Synthetic template baselines were used to correct PCR bias computationally, reads within Hamming distance 2 were collapsed together, and singletons that could not be merged were discarded. Reads were aligned against IMGT to assign V, D and J genes, CDR3 length and insertions or deletions at six rearrangement sites. Within each subset, clonotype counts were normalized to sorted cell number, and only after that were true diversity and Gini coefficients computed with the tcR R package. Repertoire sharing was quantified using the overlap coefficient calculated on TCRB nucleotide sequences. Out-of-frame TCRB sequences from naive cells were analyzed to stand in for the pre-selection repertoire. The immuneACCESS repertoire file appears here via TCRdb, limited to in-frame rearrangements. These files lack a portion of the clones; in checked studies, under half of the deficit traces to unresolved V genes, and the cause of the others is not known. V, J and clone size derive from that table, while D and trimming were established from the DNA sequence. This sample holds approximately 600,000 clones; approximately 13% were observed only once. The top ten constitute around 0.12% of the sample.

CDR1 and CDR2, per the germline V gene, are SNHLY and FYNNEI. There are 13 amino acids in the CDR3, from cysteine to phenylalanine inclusive. Just the 39-base CDR3 DNA is kept, in frame starting at base 1. Trimming at the junction amounts to 6 bases on V and 4 bases on J, and the germline ends lie 12 bases apart. This TCR was sampled from a man in his thirties or forties with type 1 diabetes. The chain uses TRBV2 and TRBJ1-1; a confident D gene designation cannot be given. Source material: naive CD4+ T cells from blood. What the cell subset or site label conveys for this sample: true naive CD4+ T cells. The sequenced DNA: TGTGCCAGCAGCTCTGACCTGGGCACTGAAGCTTTCTTT. Its protein product is CASSSDLGTEAFF.